Listed below are T cell receptor beta chains from one sample, sequenced in a study of control samples from healthy donors and cancer patients. Assay: immunoSEQ multiplex PCR; the TCRdb copy retains only in-frame clones and omits some. The profile shows over 100,000 clones, roughly 90% of them singletons. The sample was blood. The receptors here all came from a woman aged 45-60 years in good health. Both conserved end residues are trimmed from each CDR3. Each record gives: CDR3 protein, V gene, J gene.

ASSSDPGQGGWQETQY	TRBV7-9	TRBJ2-5
ASSDRTGENPYEQF	TRBV7-9	TRBJ2-1
AWSRQGFNVLT	TRBV30	TRBJ2-6
ASSAHNYGYT	TRBV11-2	TRBJ1-2
ASSPERNRETEAF	TRBV5-4	TRBJ1-1
ASGNAGGSYEQY	TRBV6-5	TRBJ2-7
ASSPSTNTEAF	TRBV18	TRBJ1-1
ASNNQGPGYT	TRBV7-9	TRBJ1-2
ASSLVLATLQETQY	TRBV7-2	TRBJ2-5
ASSLEGQGVKDTQY	TRBV5-6	TRBJ2-3
ASSQEGGLGGEGFGYT	TRBV3-1/TRBV3-2	TRBJ1-2
ASSRGPVGAF	TRBV3-1/TRBV3-2	TRBJ1-1
ASSQGGGVYTQY	TRBV4-3	TRBJ2-3
ASSPRAGSPLH	TRBV27	TRBJ1-6
ASSTSTGQATDTQY	TRBV5-1	TRBJ2-3
ASSFGPSGANVLT	TRBV5-6	TRBJ2-6
ASSPTAGNQPQH	TRBV19	TRBJ1-5
ASSPLGPVGQETQY	TRBV6-2/TRBV6-3	TRBJ2-5